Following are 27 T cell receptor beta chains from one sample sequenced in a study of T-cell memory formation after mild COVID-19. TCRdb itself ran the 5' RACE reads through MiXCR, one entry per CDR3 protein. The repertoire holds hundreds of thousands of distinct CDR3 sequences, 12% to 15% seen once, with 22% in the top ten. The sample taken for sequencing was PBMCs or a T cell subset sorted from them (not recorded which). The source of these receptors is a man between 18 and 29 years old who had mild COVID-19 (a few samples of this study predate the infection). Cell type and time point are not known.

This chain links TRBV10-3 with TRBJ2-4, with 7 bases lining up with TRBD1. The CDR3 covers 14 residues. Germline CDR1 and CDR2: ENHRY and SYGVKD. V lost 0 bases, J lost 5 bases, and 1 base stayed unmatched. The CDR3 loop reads CAISESGQENIQYF. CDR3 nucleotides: TGTGCCATCAGTGAGTCCGGACAGGAAAACATTCAGTACTTC.

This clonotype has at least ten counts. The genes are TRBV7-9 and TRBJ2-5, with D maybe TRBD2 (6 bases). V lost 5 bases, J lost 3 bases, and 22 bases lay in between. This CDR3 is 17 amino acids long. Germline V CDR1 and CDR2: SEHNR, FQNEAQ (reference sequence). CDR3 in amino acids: CASSTAGQGGREETQYF. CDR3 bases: TGTGCCAGCAGCACGGCGGGGCAGGGAGGCCGGGAAGAGACCCAGTACTTC.

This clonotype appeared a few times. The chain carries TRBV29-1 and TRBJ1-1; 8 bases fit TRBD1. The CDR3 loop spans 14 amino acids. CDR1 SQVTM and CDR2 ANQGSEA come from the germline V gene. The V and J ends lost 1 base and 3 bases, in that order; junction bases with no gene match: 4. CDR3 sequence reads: CSVEVQGGYTEAFF. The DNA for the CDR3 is TGCAGCGTTGAAGTACAGGGGGGATACACTGAAGCTTTCTTT.

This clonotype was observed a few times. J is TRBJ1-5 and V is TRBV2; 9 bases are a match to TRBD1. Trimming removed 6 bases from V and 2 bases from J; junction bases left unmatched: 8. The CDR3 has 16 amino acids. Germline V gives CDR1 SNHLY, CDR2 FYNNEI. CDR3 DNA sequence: TGTGCCAGCAGGGACAGGGGAGGCGGTGGCAATCAGCCCCAGCATTTT. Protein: CASRDRGGGGNQPQHF.

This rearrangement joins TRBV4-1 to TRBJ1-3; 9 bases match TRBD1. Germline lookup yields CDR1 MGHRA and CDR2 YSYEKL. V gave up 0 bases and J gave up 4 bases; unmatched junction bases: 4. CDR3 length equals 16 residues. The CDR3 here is CASSQEGGTGGNTIYF. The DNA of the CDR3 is TGCGCCAGCAGCCAAGAAGGAGGGACAGGGGGAAACACCATATATTTT.

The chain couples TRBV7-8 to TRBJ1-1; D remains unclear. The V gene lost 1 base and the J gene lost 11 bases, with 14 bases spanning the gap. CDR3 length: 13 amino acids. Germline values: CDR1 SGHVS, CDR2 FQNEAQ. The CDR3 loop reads CASSLGPQRAAFF. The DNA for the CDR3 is TGTGCCAGCAGCTTAGGACCCCAGAGAGCCGCTTTCTTT.

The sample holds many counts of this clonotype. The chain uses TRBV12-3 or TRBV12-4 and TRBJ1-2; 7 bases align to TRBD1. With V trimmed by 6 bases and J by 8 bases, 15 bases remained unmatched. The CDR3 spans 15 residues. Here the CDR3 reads CASRSQGVHNSGYTF. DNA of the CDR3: TGTGCCAGCAGGAGCCAGGGGGTCCACAATTCGGGCTACACCTTC.

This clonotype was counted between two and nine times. The CDR3 here is CASRDGPNANTGELFF. Written as DNA, the CDR3 is TGTGCCAGCCGCGATGGGCCGAACGCGAACACCGGGGAGCTGTTTTTT. J is TRBJ2-2 and V is TRBV13, with D uncertain. The CDR3 runs 16 residues. CDR1 is PRHDT and CDR2 is FYEKMQ in the germline V gene (reference sequence). The V and J ends lost 8 bases and 0 bases respectively, with 16 bases between them.

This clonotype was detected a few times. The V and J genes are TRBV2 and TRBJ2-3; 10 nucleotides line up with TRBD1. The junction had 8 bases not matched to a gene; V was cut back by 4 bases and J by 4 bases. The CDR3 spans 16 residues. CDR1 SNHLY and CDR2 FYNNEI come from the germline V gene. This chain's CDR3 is CASSAPGQGSADTQYF. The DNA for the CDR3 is TGTGCCAGCAGTGCCCCGGGACAGGGGAGCGCAGATACGCAGTATTTT.

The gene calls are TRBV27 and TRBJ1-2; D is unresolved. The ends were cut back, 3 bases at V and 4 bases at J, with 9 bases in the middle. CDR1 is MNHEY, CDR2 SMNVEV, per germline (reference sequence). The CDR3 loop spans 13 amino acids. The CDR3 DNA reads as TGTGCCAGCAGTTTGAACAGTTTCTATGGCTACACCTTC. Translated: CASSLNSFYGYTF.

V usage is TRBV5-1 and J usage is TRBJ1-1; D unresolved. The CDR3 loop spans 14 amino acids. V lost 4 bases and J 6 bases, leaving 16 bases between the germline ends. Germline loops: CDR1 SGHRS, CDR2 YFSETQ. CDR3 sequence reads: CASSTYRGRAEAFF. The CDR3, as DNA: TGCGCCAGCAGCACCTACCGAGGTCGAGCTGAAGCTTTCTTT.

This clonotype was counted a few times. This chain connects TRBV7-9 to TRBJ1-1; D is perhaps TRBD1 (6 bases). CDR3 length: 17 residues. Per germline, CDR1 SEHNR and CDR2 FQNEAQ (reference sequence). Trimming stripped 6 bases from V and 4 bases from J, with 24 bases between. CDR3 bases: TGTGCCAGCAGACCCCCTGCGGTGGGGTCCAGGGGCACTGAAGCTTTCTTT. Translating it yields CASRPPAVGSRGTEAFF.

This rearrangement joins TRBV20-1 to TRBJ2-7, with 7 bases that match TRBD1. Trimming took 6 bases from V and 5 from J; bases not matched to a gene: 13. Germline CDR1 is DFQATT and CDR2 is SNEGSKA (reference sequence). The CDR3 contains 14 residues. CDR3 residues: CSARDLTGTNEQYF. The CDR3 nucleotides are TGCAGTGCCAGGGACCTGACAGGGACCAACGAGCAGTACTTC.

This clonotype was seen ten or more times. CDR3 sequence reads: CASSLARGGRTGELFF. The DNA for the CDR3 is TGTGCCAGCAGCTTAGCCCGAGGTGGTCGCACCGGGGAGCTGTTTTTT. The chain uses TRBV11-2 and TRBJ2-2; D is unresolved. V was pared by 1 base and J by 4 bases, with 13 bases between. The CDR3 runs to 16 residues. Germline-derived CDR1 and CDR2 are SGHAT and FQNNGV.

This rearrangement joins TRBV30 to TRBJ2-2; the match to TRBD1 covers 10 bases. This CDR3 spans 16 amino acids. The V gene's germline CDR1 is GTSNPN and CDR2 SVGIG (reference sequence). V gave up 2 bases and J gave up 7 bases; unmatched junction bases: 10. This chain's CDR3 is CAWSPLDRGLGGELFF. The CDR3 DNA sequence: TGTGCCTGGAGTCCCCTTGACAGGGGGCTTGGCGGGGAGCTGTTTTTT.

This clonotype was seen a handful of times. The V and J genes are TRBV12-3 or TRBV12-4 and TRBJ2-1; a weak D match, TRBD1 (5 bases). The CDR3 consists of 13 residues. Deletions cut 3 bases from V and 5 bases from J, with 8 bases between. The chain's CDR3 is CASSFSTDNEQFF. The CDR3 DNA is TGTGCCAGCAGTTTTTCGACAGACAATGAGCAGTTCTTC.

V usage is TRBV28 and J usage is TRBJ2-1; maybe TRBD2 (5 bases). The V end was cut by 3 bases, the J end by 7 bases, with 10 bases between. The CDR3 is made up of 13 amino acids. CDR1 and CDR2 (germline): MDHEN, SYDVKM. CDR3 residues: CASSFPRGNEQFF. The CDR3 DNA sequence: TGTGCCAGCAGTTTCCCCCGCGGGAATGAGCAGTTCTTC.

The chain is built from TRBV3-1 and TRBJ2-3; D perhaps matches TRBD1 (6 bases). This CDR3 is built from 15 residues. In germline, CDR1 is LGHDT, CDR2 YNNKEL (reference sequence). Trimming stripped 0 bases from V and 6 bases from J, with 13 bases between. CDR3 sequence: CASSQDGAGVDTQYF. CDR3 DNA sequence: TGTGCCAGCAGCCAAGACGGGGCAGGGGTGGATACGCAGTATTTT.

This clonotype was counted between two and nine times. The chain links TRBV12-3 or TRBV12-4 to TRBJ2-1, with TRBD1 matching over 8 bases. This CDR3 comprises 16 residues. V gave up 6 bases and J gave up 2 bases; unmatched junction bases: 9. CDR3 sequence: CASRSRGQGAYNEQFF. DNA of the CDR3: TGTGCCAGCAGATCCAGGGGGCAAGGAGCCTACAATGAGCAGTTCTTC.

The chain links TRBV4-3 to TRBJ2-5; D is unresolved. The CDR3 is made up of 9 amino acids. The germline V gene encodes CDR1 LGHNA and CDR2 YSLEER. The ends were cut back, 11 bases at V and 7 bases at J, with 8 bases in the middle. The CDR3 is CASKGTQYF. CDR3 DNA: TGCGCCTCGAAGGGGACCCAGTACTTC.

The CDR3 DNA reads TGTGCCAGCTCAATGGACCGACTAAGCACAGATACGCAGTATTTT. Its protein product is CASSMDRLSTDTQYF. V and J are TRBV18 and TRBJ2-3, with D possibly matching TRBD2 (5 bases). Trimming took off 5 bases at V and 0 bases at J, with 12 bases between the two ends. The CDR3 contains 15 residues. CDR1 and CDR2 from the germline V gene are KGHSH and LQKENI.

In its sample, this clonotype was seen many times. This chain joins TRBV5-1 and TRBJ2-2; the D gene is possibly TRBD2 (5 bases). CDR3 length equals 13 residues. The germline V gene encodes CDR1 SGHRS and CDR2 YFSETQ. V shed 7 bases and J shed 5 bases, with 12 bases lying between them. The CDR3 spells CASGKRETGELFF. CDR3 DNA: TGCGCCAGCGGAAAACGGGAAACCGGGGAGCTGTTTTTT.

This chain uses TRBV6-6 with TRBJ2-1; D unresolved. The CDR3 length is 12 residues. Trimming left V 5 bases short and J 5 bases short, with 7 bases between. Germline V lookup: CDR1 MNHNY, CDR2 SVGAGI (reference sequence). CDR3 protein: CASSPADNEQFF. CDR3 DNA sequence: TGTGCCAGCAGTCCCGCTGACAATGAGCAGTTCTTC.

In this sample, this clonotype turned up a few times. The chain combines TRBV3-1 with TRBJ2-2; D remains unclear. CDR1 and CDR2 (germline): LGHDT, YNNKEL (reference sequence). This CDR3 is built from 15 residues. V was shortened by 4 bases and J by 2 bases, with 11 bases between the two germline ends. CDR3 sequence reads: CASSPQRENTGELFF. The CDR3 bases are TGTGCCAGCAGCCCGCAAAGGGAAAACACCGGGGAGCTGTTTTTT.

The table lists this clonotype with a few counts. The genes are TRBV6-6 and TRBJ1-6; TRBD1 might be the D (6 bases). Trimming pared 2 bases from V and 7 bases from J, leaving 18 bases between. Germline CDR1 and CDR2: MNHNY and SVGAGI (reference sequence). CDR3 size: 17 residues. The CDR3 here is CASSYTHGGRGNSPLHF. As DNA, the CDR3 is TGTGCCAGCAGTTACACCCACGGGGGGCGAGGAAATTCACCCCTCCACTTT.

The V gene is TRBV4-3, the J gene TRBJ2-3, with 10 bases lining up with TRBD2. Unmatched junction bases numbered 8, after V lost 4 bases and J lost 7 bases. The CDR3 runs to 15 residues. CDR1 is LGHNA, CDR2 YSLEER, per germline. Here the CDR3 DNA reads TGCGCCAGCAGCCCCAAAGCGGGGGGGCGAAATACGCAGTATTTT. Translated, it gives CASSPKAGGRNTQYF.

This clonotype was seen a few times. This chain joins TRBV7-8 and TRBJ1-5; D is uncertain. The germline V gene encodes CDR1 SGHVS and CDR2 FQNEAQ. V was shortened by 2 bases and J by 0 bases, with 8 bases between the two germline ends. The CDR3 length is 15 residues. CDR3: CASSLQSYSNQPQHF. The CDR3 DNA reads TGTGCCAGCAGCTTACAGAGTTATAGCAATCAGCCCCAGCATTTT.